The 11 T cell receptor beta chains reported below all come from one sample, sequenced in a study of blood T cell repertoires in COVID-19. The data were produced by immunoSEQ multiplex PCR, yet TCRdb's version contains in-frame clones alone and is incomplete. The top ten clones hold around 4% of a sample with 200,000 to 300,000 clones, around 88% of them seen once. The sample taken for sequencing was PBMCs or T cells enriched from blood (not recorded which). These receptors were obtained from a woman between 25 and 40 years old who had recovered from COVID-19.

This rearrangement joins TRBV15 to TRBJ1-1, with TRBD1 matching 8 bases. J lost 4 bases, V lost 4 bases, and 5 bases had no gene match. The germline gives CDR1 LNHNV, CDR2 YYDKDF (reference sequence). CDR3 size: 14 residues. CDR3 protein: CATSITDRGTEAFF. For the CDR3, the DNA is TGTGCCACCAGCATAACAGACAGGGGCACTGAAGCTTTCTTT.

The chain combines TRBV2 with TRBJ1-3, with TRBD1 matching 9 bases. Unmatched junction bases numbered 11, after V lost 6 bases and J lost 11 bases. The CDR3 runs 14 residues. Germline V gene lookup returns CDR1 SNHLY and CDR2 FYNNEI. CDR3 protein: CASSLQGATVSIYF. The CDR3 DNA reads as TGTGCCAGCAGCCTACAGGGGGCGACGGTGTCCATATATTTT.

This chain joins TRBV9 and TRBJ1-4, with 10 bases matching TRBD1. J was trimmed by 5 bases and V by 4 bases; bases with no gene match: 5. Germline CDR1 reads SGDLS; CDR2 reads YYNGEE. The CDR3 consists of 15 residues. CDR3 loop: CASSWGQGRNEKLFF. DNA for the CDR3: TGTGCCAGCAGCTGGGGACAGGGGAGGAATGAAAAACTGTTTTTT. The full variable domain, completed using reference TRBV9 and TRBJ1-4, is DSGVTQTPKHLITATGQRVTLRCSPRSGDLSVYWYQQSLDQGLQFLIQYYNGEERAKGNILERFSAQQFPDLHSELNLSSLELGDSALYFCASSWGQGRNEKLFFGSGTQLSVL.

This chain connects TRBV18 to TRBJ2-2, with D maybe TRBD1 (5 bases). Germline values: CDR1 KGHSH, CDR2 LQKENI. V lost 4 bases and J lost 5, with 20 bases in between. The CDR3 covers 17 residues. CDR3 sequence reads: CASSLFGARASTGELFF. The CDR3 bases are TGTGCCAGCTCACTCTTTGGGGCCAGAGCTTCGACCGGGGAGCTGTTTTTT.

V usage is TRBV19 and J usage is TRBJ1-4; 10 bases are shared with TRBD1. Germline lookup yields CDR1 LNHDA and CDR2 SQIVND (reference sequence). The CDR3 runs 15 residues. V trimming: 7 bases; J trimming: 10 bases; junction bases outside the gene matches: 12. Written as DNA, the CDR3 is TGTGCCAGTACAGAGACAGGGGGCAGTGGAGGAAAACTGTTTTTT. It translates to CASTETGGSGGKLFF.

The CDR3 reads CASSHQDLGLAEGSTDTQYF. CDR3 DNA: TGCGCCAGCAGCCACCAAGATCTAGGACTAGCGGAAGGGAGCACAGATACGCAGTATTTT. This chain links TRBV4-3 with TRBJ2-3, with TRBD2 matching 10 bases. V lost 3 bases to trimming and J lost 0 bases; unmatched junction nucleotides: 15. The CDR3 sequence is 20 residues long. CDR1 and CDR2 (germline): LGHNA, YSLEER.

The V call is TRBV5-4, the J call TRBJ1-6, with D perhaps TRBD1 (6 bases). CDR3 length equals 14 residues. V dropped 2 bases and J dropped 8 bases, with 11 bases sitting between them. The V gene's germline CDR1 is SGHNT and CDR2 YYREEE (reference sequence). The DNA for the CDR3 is TGTGCCAGCAGCTTCGGACAGTCGGATTCACCCCTCCACTTT. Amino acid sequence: CASSFGQSDSPLHF.

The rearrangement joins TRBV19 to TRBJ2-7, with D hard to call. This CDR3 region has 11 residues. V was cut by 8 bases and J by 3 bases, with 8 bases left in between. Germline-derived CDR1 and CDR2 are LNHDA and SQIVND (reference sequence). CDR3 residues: CASSDIYEQYF. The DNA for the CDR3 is TGTGCCAGTTCCGACATCTACGAGCAGTACTTC.

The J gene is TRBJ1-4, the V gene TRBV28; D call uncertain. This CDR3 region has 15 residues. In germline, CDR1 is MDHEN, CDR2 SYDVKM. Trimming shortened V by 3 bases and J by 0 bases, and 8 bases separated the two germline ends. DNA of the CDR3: TGTGCCAGCAGTTTCACTACTACAACTAATGAAAAACTGTTTTTT. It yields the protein CASSFTTTTNEKLFF.

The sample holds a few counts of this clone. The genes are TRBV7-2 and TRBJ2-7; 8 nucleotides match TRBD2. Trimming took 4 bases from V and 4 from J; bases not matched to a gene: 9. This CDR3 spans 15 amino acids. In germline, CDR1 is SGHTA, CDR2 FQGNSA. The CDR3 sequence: CASSSIAGNIYEQYF. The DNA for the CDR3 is TGTGCCAGCAGCTCGATAGCGGGAAATATATACGAGCAGTACTTC.

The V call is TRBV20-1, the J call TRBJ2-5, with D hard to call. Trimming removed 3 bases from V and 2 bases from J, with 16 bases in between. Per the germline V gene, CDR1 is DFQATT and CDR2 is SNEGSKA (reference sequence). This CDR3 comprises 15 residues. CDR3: CSASSYGADQETQYF. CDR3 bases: TGCAGTGCTAGTAGCTATGGAGCAGATCAAGAGACCCAGTACTTC.